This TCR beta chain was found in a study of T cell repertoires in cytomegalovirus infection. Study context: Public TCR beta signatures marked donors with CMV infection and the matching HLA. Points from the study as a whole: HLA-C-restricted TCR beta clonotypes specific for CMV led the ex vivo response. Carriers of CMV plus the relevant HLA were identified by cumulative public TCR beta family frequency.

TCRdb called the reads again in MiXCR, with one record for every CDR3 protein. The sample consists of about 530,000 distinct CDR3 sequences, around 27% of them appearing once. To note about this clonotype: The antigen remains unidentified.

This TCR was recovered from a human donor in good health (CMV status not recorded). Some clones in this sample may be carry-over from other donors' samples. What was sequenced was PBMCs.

The CDR3 spells CASRLTSGLYNEQFF. The CDR3 coding sequence is TGTGCCAGTAGATTAACTAGCGGGCTTTACAATGAGCAGTTCTTC. V usage is TRBV19 and J usage is TRBJ2-1, with TRBD2 matching 9 bases. Trimming cost V 6 bases and J 4 bases; bases outside gene matches: 7. The CDR3 length is 15 residues. CDR1 and CDR2 (germline): LNHDA, SQIVND (reference sequence).